These 29 T cell receptor beta chains share one sample of origin, sequenced in a study of shared clonotypes between healthy human individuals. Only in-frame clones appear in the TCRdb table, and some are missing; sequencing was by immunoSEQ multiplex PCR. Of approximately 2,000,000 clones listed, roughly 92% are singletons. The sample comprised naive CD4+ T cells from PBMCs. This sample's subset: CD45RA+ positively selected. These receptors all come from a man between 18 and 35 years old in good health. Some clones in this sample may be carry-over from other donors' samples.

This chain joins TRBV6-6 and TRBJ1-3; weak D call: TRBD1 (5 bases). Germline V gene sequence: CDR1 MNHNY, CDR2 SVGAGI (reference sequence). CDR3 length equals 15 residues. Trimming pared 1 base from V and 0 bases from J, leaving 7 bases between. The CDR3 DNA reads TGTGCCAGCAGTTACTTGGGGGGCTCTGGAAACACCATATATTTT. This codes for CASSYLGGSGNTIYF.

The J gene is TRBJ2-7, the V gene TRBV6-1; D is perhaps TRBD2 (5 bases). The CDR3 has 14 amino acids. CDR1 MNHNS and CDR2 SASEGT come from the germline V gene. The ends were cut back, 1 base at V and 8 bases at J, with 15 bases in the middle. CDR3: CASSEERVLLKQYF. The CDR3 coding sequence is TGTGCCAGCAGTGAAGAGAGGGTCTTGCTTAAGCAGTACTTC.

The chain couples TRBV6-1 to TRBJ2-1, with unresolved D. Germline lookup yields CDR1 MNHNS and CDR2 SASEGT. The V gene lost 4 bases and the J gene lost 6 bases, with 13 bases spanning the gap. There are 14 residues in the CDR3. For the CDR3, the DNA is TGTGCCAGCAGTGCCGTAGACTGGGGCAATGAGCAGTTCTTC. Translation: CASSAVDWGNEQFF.

DNA for the CDR3: TGTGCCAGCAGTTCAGTCATAAGGGGCAGGGGGCTCACCGGGGAGCTGTTTTTT. It encodes CASSSVIRGRGLTGELFF. The chain is built from TRBV28 and TRBJ2-2, with 8 bases aligning to TRBD1. V shed 4 bases, J shed 4 bases, and the junction held 14 bases outside the gene matches. The CDR3 totals 18 residues. From germline, CDR1 is MDHEN and CDR2 SYDVKM. Looking up the rest from reference TRBV28 and TRBJ2-2 gives the full variable domain: DVKVTQSSRYLVKRTGEKVFLECVQDMDHENMFWYRQDPGLGLRLIYFSYDVKMKEKGDIPEGYSVSREKKERFSLILESASTNQTSMYLCASSSVIRGRGLTGELFFGEGSRLTVL.

V usage is TRBV7-2 and J usage is TRBJ1-5, with D perhaps matching TRBD1 (5 bases). V was pared by 5 bases and J by 3 bases, with 14 bases between. The CDR3 is 15 residues long. Per the germline V gene, CDR1 is SGHTA and CDR2 is FQGNSA. The CDR3: CASSLRQGPNQPQHF. CDR3 nucleotides: TGTGCCAGCAGCCTAAGGCAGGGTCCCAATCAGCCCCAGCATTTT.

The chain combines TRBV7-9 with TRBJ2-3, with TRBD1 identical over 7 bases. J was trimmed by 5 bases and V by 3 bases; bases with no gene match: 5. The CDR3 consists of 14 residues. The V gene's germline CDR1 is SEHNR and CDR2 FQNEAQ (reference sequence). The CDR3 spells CASSFGQAQDTQYF. CDR3 nucleotide sequence: TGTGCCAGCAGCTTCGGACAGGCGCAAGATACGCAGTATTTT.

The V call is TRBV19, the J call TRBJ2-3, with TRBD2 identical over 8 bases. The trim removed 6 bases at V and 4 bases at J, leaving 3 bases unmatched. Per the germline V gene, CDR1 is LNHDA and CDR2 is SQIVND (reference sequence). The CDR3 contains 13 residues. CDR3 sequence (DNA): TGTGCCAGTAGCGGGAGGGATGCAGATACGCAGTATTTT. Residues: CASSGRDADTQYF.

This chain connects TRBV9 to TRBJ2-3; D is uncertain. CDR3 length: 15 amino acids. CDR1 and CDR2 from the germline V gene are SGDLS and YYNGEE. The V and J ends lost 4 bases and 0 bases respectively, with 12 bases between them. CDR3 nucleotide sequence: TGTGCCAGCAGCTACTTCATCGGAAGCACAGATACGCAGTATTTT. Its protein product is CASSYFIGSTDTQYF.

The genes are TRBV5-1 and TRBJ1-1; D unclear. V shed 5 bases and J shed 1 base, with 15 bases lying between them. Germline CDR1 reads SGHRS; CDR2 reads YFSETQ. The CDR3 contains 15 residues. The DNA for the CDR3 is TGCGCCAGCAGGATGGACGCCGGGCGGAACACTGAAGCTTTCTTT. Protein sequence: CASRMDAGRNTEAFF.

The chain is built from TRBV7-2 and TRBJ1-1; 10 nucleotides match TRBD1. Trimming at V came to 5 bases and at J to 6 bases, leaving 3 bases not matched to a gene. The V gene's germline CDR1 is SGHTA and CDR2 FQGNSA. The CDR3 is 13 amino acids. CDR3 amino acids: CASSPGTGAEAFF. DNA for the CDR3: TGTGCCAGCAGCCCCGGGACAGGGGCTGAAGCTTTCTTT.

The gene calls are TRBV4-1 and TRBJ1-5, with D perhaps matching TRBD1 (5 bases). The CDR3 runs to 18 residues. The germline CDR1 and CDR2 sequences are MGHRA and YSYEKL. Trimming left V 3 bases short and J 3 bases short, with 21 bases between. The CDR3 DNA reads TGCGCCAGCAGCCAGACATTTAGGAGGGGAAGGGACAATCAGCCCCAGCATTTT. Encoded protein: CASSQTFRRGRDNQPQHF.

This rearrangement joins TRBV18 to TRBJ2-3; TRBD2 matches at 10 bases. This CDR3 region has 15 residues. Looked up from germline, CDR1 is KGHSH and CDR2 is LQKENI. V lost 3 bases and J lost 5; bases outside the gene matches: 5. CDR3 bases: TGTGCCAGCTCACCGGTGCTAGCGGGAGTAGATACGCAGTATTTT. Its protein product is CASSPVLAGVDTQYF.

The rearrangement joins TRBV5-1 to TRBJ1-4; 8 bases are shared with TRBD1. Germline V gene data show CDR1 as SGHRS and CDR2 as YFSETQ. The CDR3 runs to 15 residues. Unmatched junction bases numbered 10, after V lost 4 bases and J lost 8 bases. This CDR3 reads CASSTGTGSMEKLFF. DNA for the CDR3: TGCGCCAGCAGCACAGGGACAGGTTCAATGGAAAAACTGTTTTTT.

This clone is a singleton in its sample. This rearrangement joins TRBV7-8 to TRBJ2-7, with 9 bases identical to TRBD1. CDR1 is SGHVS and CDR2 is FQNEAQ in the germline V gene. The CDR3 runs 15 residues. V lost 4 bases and J lost 6; bases outside the gene matches: 10. As DNA, the CDR3 is TGTGCCAGCAGCTACCGCGGGACAGGGAGTGTCGAGCAGTACTTC. Translating gives CASSYRGTGSVEQYF.

The chain employs TRBV4-1 and TRBJ2-1; D perhaps matches TRBD1 (5 bases). The germline CDR1 and CDR2 sequences are MGHRA and YSYEKL. Trimming took off 3 bases at V and 9 bases at J, with 18 bases between the two ends. This CDR3 is 15 amino acids long. In DNA, the CDR3 is TGCGCCAGCAGCCACATACTTCAGGGAAGGGGTGAGCAGTTCTTC. It is translated as CASSHILQGRGEQFF.

The chain is built from TRBV2 and TRBJ2-7, with D uncertain. Germline assignment: CDR1 SNHLY and CDR2 FYNNEI. This CDR3 has 12 amino acids. With 4 bases removed from V and 3 bases from J, the gap between germline ends came to 7 bases. The CDR3 spells CASSATNYEQYF. For the CDR3, the DNA is TGTGCCAGCAGTGCGACCAACTACGAGCAGTACTTC.

A remark on this clone: The same CDR3 arises from other DNA sequences in this sample as well. V usage is TRBV5-1 and J usage is TRBJ1-5; D gene uncertain. Germline lookup yields CDR1 SGHRS and CDR2 YFSETQ. The length of the CDR3 is 15 residues. Trimming cost V 0 bases and J 2 bases, with 9 bases left between them. The CDR3 sequence: CASSLASGGNQPQHF. CDR3 nucleotides: TGCGCCAGCAGCTTGGCATCCGGGGGCAATCAGCCCCAGCATTTT.

A single count supports this clone. CDR3 region: CACGAVGAYNEQFF. The CDR3 DNA follows: TGTGCCTGCGGGGCAGTAGGGGCCTACAATGAGCAGTTCTTC. This chain connects TRBV7-2 to TRBJ2-1; weak D call: TRBD2 (6 bases). Deletions cut 11 bases from V and 2 bases from J, with 16 bases between. The CDR3 covers 14 residues. Germline values: CDR1 SGHTA, CDR2 FQGNSA.

CDR3 sequence reads: CASSAGDPYEQYF. CDR3 bases: TGTGCCAGCTCCGCGGGAGACCCCTACGAGCAGTACTTC. This chain joins TRBV6-5 and TRBJ2-7, with 7 bases aligning to TRBD2. The CDR3 contains 13 residues. In germline, CDR1 is MNHEY, CDR2 SVGAGI. Trimming at V came to 8 bases and at J to 2 bases, leaving 6 bases not matched to a gene.

The V and J genes are TRBV5-1 and TRBJ2-7; D unresolved. The germline V gene encodes CDR1 SGHRS and CDR2 YFSETQ. V dropped 0 bases and J dropped 3 bases, with 16 bases sitting between them. There are 16 residues in the CDR3. The CDR3 DNA follows: TGCGCCAGCAGCTTGGGGGCAGGCGCCGGGTACTACGAGCAGTACTTC. The encoded protein is CASSLGAGAGYYEQYF.

The rearrangement joins TRBV5-1 to TRBJ1-1; perhaps TRBD1 as D (5 bases). The germline V and J ends were trimmed by 7 bases and 3 bases, with 13 bases remaining between them. The CDR3 loop spans 13 amino acids. CDR1 is SGHRS, CDR2 YFSETQ, per germline. CDR3 sequence (DNA): TGCGCCAGCTGCGGGGGGGAGGACACTGAAGCTTTCTTT. It translates to CASCGGEDTEAFF.

The gene calls are TRBV11-2 and TRBJ1-5; 7 nucleotides align to TRBD1. Germline V gene data show CDR1 as SGHAT and CDR2 as FQNNGV. Trimming at V came to 5 bases and at J to 16 bases, leaving 14 bases not matched to a gene. The CDR3 sequence is 13 residues long. CDR3 in amino acids: CASSPIQGGLPHF. The DNA for the CDR3 is TGTGCCAGCAGCCCAATTCAGGGGGGCCTCCCTCATTTT.

The V and J genes are TRBV11-3 and TRBJ2-1; D may match TRBD1 or TRBD2 (5 bases each). The CDR3 sequence is 12 residues long. With 5 bases removed from V and 4 bases from J, the gap between germline ends came to 6 bases. Germline CDR1 is SGHNT and CDR2 is YENEEA. The CDR3 DNA sequence: TGTGCCAGCAGCGGGGGATACAATGAGCAGTTCTTC. It encodes CASSGGYNEQFF.

This chain connects TRBV2 to TRBJ1-5; a possible D gene is TRBD1 (5 bases). CDR1 and CDR2 (germline): SNHLY, FYNNEI. Trimming took 4 bases from V and 2 from J, leaving 15 bases between them. CDR3 length: 16 residues. CDR3 coding DNA: TGTGCCAGCAGTGGAGTAGGGGATGGTCGCAATCAGCCCCAGCATTTT. It translates to CASSGVGDGRNQPQHF.

The chain recombines TRBV30 with TRBJ1-5; 9 positions agree with TRBD1. The CDR3 loop spans 15 amino acids. The junction had 6 bases not matched to a gene; V was cut back by 2 bases and J by 4 bases. Germline loops: CDR1 GTSNPN, CDR2 SVGIG (reference sequence). In DNA, the CDR3 is TGTGCCTGGAGTTCCGGACAGGGGAGGAATCAGCCCCAGCATTTT. Its translation: CAWSSGQGRNQPQHF.

The chain carries TRBV28 and TRBJ2-3; D unresolved. This CDR3 has 15 residues. Germline V gene lookup returns CDR1 MDHEN and CDR2 SYDVKM. The germline V and J ends were trimmed by 3 bases and 1 base, with 11 bases remaining between them. The CDR3 DNA follows: TGTGCCAGCAGTTTGGCGAGCGAGGGCACAGATACGCAGTATTTT. Amino acids: CASSLASEGTDTQYF.

The V and J genes are TRBV2 and TRBJ2-6, with D uncertain. The V end lost 1 base, the J end lost 1 base, and 8 bases lay between the germline ends. From germline, CDR1 is SNHLY and CDR2 FYNNEI. The CDR3 sequence is 16 residues long. This CDR3 reads CASSEDHLSGANVLTF. As DNA, the CDR3 is TGTGCCAGCAGTGAAGACCATCTTTCTGGGGCCAACGTCCTGACTTTC.

This chain links TRBV30 with TRBJ2-5; TRBD2 aligns across 7 bases. The germline CDR1 and CDR2 sequences are GTSNPN and SVGIG (reference sequence). The trim removed 5 bases at V and 5 bases at J, leaving 8 bases unmatched. This CDR3 region has 13 residues. As DNA, the CDR3 is TGTGCCTGGTCTCGAGGGAGGGCGGAGACCCAGTACTTC. Translation: CAWSRGRAETQYF.

This chain links TRBV2 with TRBJ2-7; possibly TRBD2 for D (6 bases). The CDR3 has 14 amino acids. Trimming removed 6 bases at V and 6 bases at J, with 18 bases between. Germline V CDR1 and CDR2: SNHLY, FYNNEI. CDR3 amino acids: CASRPRLVWGEQYF. The CDR3 DNA follows: TGTGCCAGCAGACCTCGACTAGTCTGGGGCGAGCAGTACTTC.